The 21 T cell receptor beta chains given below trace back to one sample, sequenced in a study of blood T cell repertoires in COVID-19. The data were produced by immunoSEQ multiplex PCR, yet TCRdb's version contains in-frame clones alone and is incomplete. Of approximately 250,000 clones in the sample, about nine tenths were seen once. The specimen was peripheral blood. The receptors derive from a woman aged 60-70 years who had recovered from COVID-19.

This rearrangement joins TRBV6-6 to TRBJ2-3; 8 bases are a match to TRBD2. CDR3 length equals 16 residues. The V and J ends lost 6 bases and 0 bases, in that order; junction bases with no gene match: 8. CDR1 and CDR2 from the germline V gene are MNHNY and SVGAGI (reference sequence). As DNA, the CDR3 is TGTGCCAGCAGCTTCCCAGCGGGGGTTAGCACAGATACGCAGTATTTT. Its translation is CASSFPAGVSTDTQYF.

In nucleotides, the CDR3 is TGTGCCAGCAGCCAAGGACAGGGGGAAGAAAAACTGTTTTTT. Its translation is CASSQGQGEEKLFF. The chain couples TRBV7-3 to TRBJ1-4; TRBD1 agrees at 10 bases. Germline assignment: CDR1 SGHTA and CDR2 FQGTGA. The trim removed 5 bases at V and 8 bases at J, leaving 5 bases unmatched. This CDR3 is 14 amino acids long.

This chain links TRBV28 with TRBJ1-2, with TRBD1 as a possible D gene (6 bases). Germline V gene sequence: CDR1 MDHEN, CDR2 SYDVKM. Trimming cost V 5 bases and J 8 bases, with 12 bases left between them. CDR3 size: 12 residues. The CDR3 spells CASSTTGKGYTF. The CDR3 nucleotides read TGTGCCAGCAGTACCACAGGGAAGGGCTACACCTTC.

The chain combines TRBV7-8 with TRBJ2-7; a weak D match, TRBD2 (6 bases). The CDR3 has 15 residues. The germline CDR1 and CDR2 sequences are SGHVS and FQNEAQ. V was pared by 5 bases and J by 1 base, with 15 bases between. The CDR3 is CASSRGARGSYEQYF. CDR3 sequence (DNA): TGTGCCAGCAGCCGAGGGGCCCGGGGGTCCTACGAGCAGTACTTC.

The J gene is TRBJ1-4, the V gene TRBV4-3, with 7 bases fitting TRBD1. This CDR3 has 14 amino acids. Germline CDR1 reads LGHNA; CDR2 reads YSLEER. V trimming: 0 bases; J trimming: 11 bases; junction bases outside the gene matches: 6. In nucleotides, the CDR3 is TGCGCCAGCAGCCAAGAAGGGACACAGGGGAAACTGTTTTTT. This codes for CASSQEGTQGKLFF.

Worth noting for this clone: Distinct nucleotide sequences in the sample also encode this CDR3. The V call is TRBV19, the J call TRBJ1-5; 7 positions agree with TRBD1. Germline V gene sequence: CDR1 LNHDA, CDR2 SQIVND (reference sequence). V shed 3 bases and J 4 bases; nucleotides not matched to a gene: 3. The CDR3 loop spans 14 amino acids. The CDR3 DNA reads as TGTGCCAGTAGTATCCGGGACAGTAATCAGCCCCAGCATTTT. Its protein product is CASSIRDSNQPQHF.

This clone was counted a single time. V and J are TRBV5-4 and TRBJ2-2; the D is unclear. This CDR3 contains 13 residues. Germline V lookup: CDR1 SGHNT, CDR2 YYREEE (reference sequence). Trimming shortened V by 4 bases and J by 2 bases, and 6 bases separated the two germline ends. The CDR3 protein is CASSLLNTGELFF. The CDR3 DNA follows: TGTGCCAGCAGCCTTTTAAACACCGGGGAGCTGTTTTTT.

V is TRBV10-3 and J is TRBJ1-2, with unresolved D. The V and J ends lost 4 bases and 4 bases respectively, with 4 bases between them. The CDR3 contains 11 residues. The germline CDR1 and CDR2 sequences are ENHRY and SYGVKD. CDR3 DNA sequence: TGTGCCATCAGTGCGGGCTATGGCTACACCTTC. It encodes CAISAGYGYTF.

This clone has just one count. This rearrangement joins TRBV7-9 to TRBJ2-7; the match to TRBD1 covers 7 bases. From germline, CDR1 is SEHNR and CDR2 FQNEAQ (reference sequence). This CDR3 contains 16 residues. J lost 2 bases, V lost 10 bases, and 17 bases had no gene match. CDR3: CAISKALQGSTYEQYF. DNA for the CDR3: TGTGCCATCTCAAAAGCGCTACAGGGGTCGACCTACGAGCAGTACTTC. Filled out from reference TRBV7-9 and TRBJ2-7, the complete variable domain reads DTGVSQNPRHKITKRGQNVTFRCDPISEHNRLYWYRQTLGQGPEFLTYFQNEAQLEKSRLLSDRFSAERPKGSFSTLEIQRTEQGDSAMYLCAISKALQGSTYEQYFGPGTRLTVT.

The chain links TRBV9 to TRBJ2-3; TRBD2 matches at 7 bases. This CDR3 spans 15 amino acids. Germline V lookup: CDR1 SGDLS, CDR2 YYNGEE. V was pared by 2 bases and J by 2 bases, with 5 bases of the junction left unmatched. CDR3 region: CASSVGGGATDTQYF. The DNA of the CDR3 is TGTGCCAGCAGCGTTGGGGGGGGAGCCACAGATACGCAGTATTTT.

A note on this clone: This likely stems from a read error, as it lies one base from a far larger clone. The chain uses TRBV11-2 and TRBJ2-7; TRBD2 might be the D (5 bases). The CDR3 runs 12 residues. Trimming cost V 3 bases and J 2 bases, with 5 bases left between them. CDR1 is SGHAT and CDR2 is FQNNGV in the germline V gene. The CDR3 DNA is TGTGCCAGCAGCTTCGGGACCTACGAGCAGTACTTC. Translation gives CASSFGTYEQYF.

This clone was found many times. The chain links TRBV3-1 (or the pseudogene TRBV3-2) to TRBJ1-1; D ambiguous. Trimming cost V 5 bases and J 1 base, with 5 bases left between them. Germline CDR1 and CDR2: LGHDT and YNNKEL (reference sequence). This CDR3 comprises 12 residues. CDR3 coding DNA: TGTGCCAGCAGCGGGAGGAACACTGAAGCTTTCTTT. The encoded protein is CASSGRNTEAFF.

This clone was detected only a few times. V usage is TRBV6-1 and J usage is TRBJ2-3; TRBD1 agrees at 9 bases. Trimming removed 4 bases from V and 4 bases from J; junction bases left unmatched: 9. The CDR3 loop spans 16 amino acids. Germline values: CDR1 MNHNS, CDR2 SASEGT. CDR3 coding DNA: TGTGCCAGCAGTGGGACCGGGACAGGGCGCCCAGATACGCAGTATTTT. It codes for CASSGTGTGRPDTQYF.

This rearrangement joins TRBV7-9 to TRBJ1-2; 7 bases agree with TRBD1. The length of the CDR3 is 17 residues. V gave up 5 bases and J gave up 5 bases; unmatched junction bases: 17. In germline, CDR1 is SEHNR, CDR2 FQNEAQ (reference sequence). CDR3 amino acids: CASSTTFLAGQRYGYTF. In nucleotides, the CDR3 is TGTGCCAGCAGCACGACGTTCTTGGCGGGACAGAGATATGGCTACACCTTC.

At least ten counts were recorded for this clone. The CDR3 is CASSITPSGYEQYF. The CDR3 coding sequence is TGTGCCAGTAGTATCACGCCTAGCGGCTACGAGCAGTACTTC. This rearrangement joins TRBV19 to TRBJ2-7; 7 bases line up with TRBD2. The CDR3 covers 14 residues. Unmatched junction bases numbered 5, after V lost 3 bases and J lost 3 bases. CDR1 and CDR2 (germline): LNHDA, SQIVND (reference sequence).

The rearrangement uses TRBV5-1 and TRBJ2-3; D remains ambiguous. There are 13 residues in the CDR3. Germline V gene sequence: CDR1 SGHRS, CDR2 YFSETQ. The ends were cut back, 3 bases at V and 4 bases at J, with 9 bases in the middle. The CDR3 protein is CASSSHPADTQYF. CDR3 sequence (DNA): TGCGCCAGCAGCTCCCACCCGGCAGATACGCAGTATTTT.

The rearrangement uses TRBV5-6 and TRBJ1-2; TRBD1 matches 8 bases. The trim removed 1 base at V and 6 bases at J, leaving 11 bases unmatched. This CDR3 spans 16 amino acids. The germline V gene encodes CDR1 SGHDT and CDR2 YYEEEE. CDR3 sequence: CASSLTSTGGRDGYTF. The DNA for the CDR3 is TGTGCCAGCAGCTTGACGTCTACAGGGGGTAGAGATGGCTACACCTTC. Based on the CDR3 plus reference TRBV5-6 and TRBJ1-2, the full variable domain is DAGVTQSPTHLIKTRGQQVTLRCSPKSGHDTVSWYQQALGQGPQFIFQYYEEEERQRGNFPDRFSGHQFPNYSSELNVNALLLGDSALYLCASSLTSTGGRDGYTFGSGTRLTVV.

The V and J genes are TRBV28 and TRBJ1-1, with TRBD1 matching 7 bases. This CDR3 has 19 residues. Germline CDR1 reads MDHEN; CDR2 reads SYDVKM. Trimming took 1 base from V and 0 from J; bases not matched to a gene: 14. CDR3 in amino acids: CASSLLGRQGEFMNTEAFF. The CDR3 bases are TGTGCCAGCAGTTTATTGGGTCGGCAGGGGGAGTTCATGAACACTGAAGCTTTCTTT.

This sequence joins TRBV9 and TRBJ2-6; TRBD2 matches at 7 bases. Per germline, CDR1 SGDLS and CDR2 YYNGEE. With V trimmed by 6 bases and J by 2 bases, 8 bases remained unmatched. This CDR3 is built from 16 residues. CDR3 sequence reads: CASTPSGAAGANVLTF. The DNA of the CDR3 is TGTGCCAGCACCCCAAGCGGGGCCGCTGGGGCCAACGTCCTGACTTTC.

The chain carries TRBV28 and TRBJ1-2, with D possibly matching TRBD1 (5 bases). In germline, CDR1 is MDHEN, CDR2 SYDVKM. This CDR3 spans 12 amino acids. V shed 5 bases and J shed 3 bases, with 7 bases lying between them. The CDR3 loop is CASSGGDYGYTF. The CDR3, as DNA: TGTGCCAGCAGTGGGGGGGACTATGGCTACACCTTC.

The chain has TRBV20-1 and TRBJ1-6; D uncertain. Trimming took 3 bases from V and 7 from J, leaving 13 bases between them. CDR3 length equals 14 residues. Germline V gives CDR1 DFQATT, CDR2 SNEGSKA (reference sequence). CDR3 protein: CSASSAGANSPLHF. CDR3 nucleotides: TGCAGTGCTAGTTCCGCGGGAGCCAATTCACCCCTCCACTTT.